This passage covers 14 T cell receptor beta chains from one sample sequenced in a study of cytotoxic CD8 clonotypes in ibrutinib-treated CLL. The repertoire was sequenced with immunoSEQ multiplex PCR; TCRdb's copy has only in-frame clones and lacks some. The profile shows approximately 32,000 clones, about 70% of them singletons. The sample was PBMCs, taken before ibrutinib treatment. The receptors stem from a human donor with chronic lymphocytic leukemia.

The rearrangement joins TRBV2 to TRBJ2-1; 16 bases are shared with TRBD2. CDR1 is SNHLY, CDR2 FYNNEI, per germline. V lost 8 bases and J lost 9; bases outside the gene matches: 16. This CDR3 is built from 18 residues. In DNA form, the CDR3 reads TGTGCCAGCGTGCGATATACCGGGACTAGCGGGAGGGCCGGTGAGCAGTTCTTC. It codes for CASVRYTGTSGRAGEQFF.

The chain links TRBV10-3 to TRBJ2-7; 8 positions match TRBD2. Germline trimming cut 10 bases from V and 4 bases from J; bases unmatched to any gene: 21. This CDR3 is 17 amino acids long. CDR1 and CDR2 from the germline V gene are ENHRY and SYGVKD. CDR3 bases: TGTGCCACCCGGGGGGGGGCAGCTTTTCTATCTCCTTACGAGCAGTACTTC. Its protein is CATRGGAAFLSPYEQYF.

The rearrangement uses TRBV4-1 and TRBJ2-5; D ambiguous. Germline lookup yields CDR1 MGHRA and CDR2 YSYEKL. V was shortened by 0 bases and J by 6 bases, with 5 bases between the two germline ends. The CDR3 is 12 amino acids. The CDR3 sequence is CASSQDKQTQYF. The CDR3 region has the DNA TGCGCCAGCAGCCAAGACAAACAGACCCAGTACTTC.

V and J are TRBV7-8 and TRBJ2-7, with D hard to call. The ends were cut back, 0 bases at V and 6 bases at J, with 21 bases in the middle. The length of the CDR3 is 17 residues. Germline CDR1 is SGHVS and CDR2 is FQNEAQ. The CDR3 DNA is TGTGCCAGCAGCTTAGCCGGGCACGGCCATTCTTTTTCCGAGCAGTACTTC. It specifies CASSLAGHGHSFSEQYF. The whole variable domain, remainder taken from reference TRBV7-8 and TRBJ2-7, is GAGVSQSPRYKVAKRGQDVALRCDPISGHVSLFWYQQALGQGPEFLTYFQNEAQLDKSGLPSDRFFAERPEGSVSTLKIQRTQQEDSAVYLCASSLAGHGHSFSEQYFGPGTRLTVT.

This clone was found once. This chain connects TRBV28 to TRBJ2-1; D is perhaps TRBD1 (7 bases). Trimming stripped 3 bases from V and 6 bases from J, with 15 bases between. CDR1 is MDHEN, CDR2 SYDVKM, per germline. This CDR3 is 15 amino acids long. In DNA form, the CDR3 reads TGTGCCAGCAGTTTCATTGACAGGGACTCCAATGAGCAGTTCTTC. Protein product: CASSFIDRDSNEQFF.

The chain joins TRBV7-3 to TRBJ2-1; no clear D. CDR1 and CDR2 from the germline V gene are SGHTA and FQGTGA. Trimming removed 3 bases from V and 3 bases from J, with 6 bases in between. The CDR3 has 13 residues. The CDR3 here is CASSLDYYNEQFF. For the CDR3, the DNA is TGTGCCAGCAGCTTGGATTACTACAATGAGCAGTTCTTC.

This sequence joins TRBV6-5 and TRBJ2-1; 8 bases are shared with TRBD1. This CDR3 has 15 residues. V was pared by 6 bases and J by 4 bases, with 8 bases of the junction left unmatched. From germline, CDR1 is MNHEY and CDR2 SVGAGI. The CDR3 DNA reads TGTGCCAGCAGACTCGACAGGGGATTGTACAATGAGCAGTTCTTC. Translation: CASRLDRGLYNEQFF.

This sequence joins TRBV2 and TRBJ1-1; D uncertain. CDR1 SNHLY and CDR2 FYNNEI come from the germline V gene. The CDR3 sequence is 13 residues long. Trimming left V 6 bases short and J 1 base short, with 9 bases between. CDR3 sequence reads: CASSTNPNTEAFF. The DNA for the CDR3 is TGTGCCAGCAGCACAAACCCGAACACTGAAGCTTTCTTT.

The chain links TRBV19 to TRBJ2-7; TRBD1 aligns across 9 bases. The trim removed 7 bases at V and 2 bases at J, leaving 9 bases unmatched. This CDR3 has 15 residues. From germline, CDR1 is LNHDA and CDR2 SQIVND (reference sequence). The CDR3 nucleotides are TGTGCCAGTAACTCACCGGGACAGGGTGCCTACGAGCAGTACTTC. The encoded protein is CASNSPGQGAYEQYF.

This clone was seen more than once but under ten times. V usage is TRBV7-8 and J usage is TRBJ1-5; D remains ambiguous. CDR3 length equals 15 residues. Germline V gene sequence: CDR1 SGHVS, CDR2 FQNEAQ. Trimming cost V 5 bases and J 2 bases, with 13 bases left between them. CDR3 nucleotides: TGTGCCAGCAGCCCGCCTCTTGGCGGCAATCAGCCCCAGCATTTT. It encodes CASSPPLGGNQPQHF.

This chain links TRBV27 with TRBJ2-1; 8 bases agree with TRBD2. CDR3 length: 17 residues. From germline, CDR1 is MNHEY and CDR2 SMNVEV (reference sequence). J was trimmed by 4 bases and V by 0 bases; bases with no gene match: 8. The CDR3 spells CASSLSSGGLGYNEQFF. Here the CDR3 DNA reads TGTGCCAGCAGTTTATCAAGCGGGGGCCTCGGGTACAATGAGCAGTTCTTC.

The gene calls are TRBV5-1 and TRBJ2-3; the D gene is possibly TRBD1 (5 bases). Trimming removed 6 bases at V and 1 base at J, with 15 bases between. The germline CDR1 and CDR2 sequences are SGHRS and YFSETQ. The CDR3 runs to 15 residues. CDR3: CASTLVAGRTDTQYF. As DNA, the CDR3 is TGCGCCAGCACCCTGGTGGCAGGGCGCACAGATACGCAGTATTTT. The full variable domain, rest sourced from reference TRBV5-1 and TRBJ2-3, is KAGVTQTPRYLIKTRGQQVTLSCSPISGHRSVSWYQQTPGQGLQFLFEYFSETQRNKGNFPGRFSGRQFSNSRSEMNVSTLELGDSALYLCASTLVAGRTDTQYFGPGTRLTVL.

This clone has just one count. The gene calls are TRBV25-1 and TRBJ1-1, with 9 bases aligning to TRBD1. With V trimmed by 3 bases and J by 12 bases, 14 bases remained unmatched. The germline V gene encodes CDR1 MGHDK and CDR2 SYGVNS. The CDR3 runs 15 residues. CDR3 in amino acids: CASSESPPGQGLPFF. In DNA form, the CDR3 reads TGTGCCAGCAGTGAGTCCCCCCCAGGACAGGGGTTACCTTTCTTT.

The CDR3 sequence: CATSRETSGILTDTQYF. CDR3 DNA: TGTGCCACCAGCAGAGAGACTAGCGGGATTCTCACAGATACGCAGTATTTT. This chain uses TRBV15 with TRBJ2-3, with 11 bases matching TRBD2. The length of the CDR3 is 17 residues. The junction had 4 bases not matched to a gene; V was cut back by 0 bases and J by 2 bases. Germline CDR1 is LNHNV and CDR2 is YYDKDF (reference sequence).